This is a list of T cell receptor beta chains from one sample in a study of neoadjuvant anti-PD-1 for oral cavity cancer. Clones were sequenced by immunoSEQ multiplex PCR, and TCRdb holds only the in-frame ones, with some missing. The table includes some 33,000 clones, about 77% detected once. The source was PBMCs, collected after nivolumab (anti-PD-1) treatment. The receptors originated from a person aged 40 to 85 with oral cavity squamous cell carcinoma. Each CDR3 is given with its conserved first and last residue.

>TRBJ2-7|TRBV27
CASSLSPGQGLYEQYF
>TRBJ1-4|TRBV29-1
CSVEESGEVDEKLFF
>TRBJ1-2|TRBV4-3
CASSQESFGQGHYGYTF
>TRBJ2-1|TRBV2
CASSQLAGGLDEQFF
>TRBJ1-5|TRBV7-2
CASSLGTGGINQPQHF
>TRBJ1-2|TRBV2
CASGTGHNYGYTF
>TRBJ2-3|TRBV4-2
CASSQDRLGGGSTDTQYF
>TRBJ1-5|TRBV15
CATSRLVNQPQHF
>TRBJ2-7|TRBV28
CASSVPLGSASEQYF
>TRBJ1-2|TRBV4-2
CASSQEPDSNYGYTF
>TRBJ2-5|TRBV19
CASSSLGQETQYF
>TRBJ2-5|TRBV20-1
CSGANKETQYF
>TRBJ2-7|TRBV11-3
CASSPGGNSYEQYF
>TRBJ2-4|TRBV11-2
CASSPRAGDGNIQYF
>TRBJ1-1|TRBV7-6
CASSLTLRSTEAFF
>TRBJ1-1|TRBV5-1
CASSLPQGVGTEAFF
>TRBJ1-2|TRBV6-5
CASSPYTTAFYGYTF
>TRBJ2-1|TRBV13
CASSRGPANEQFF
>TRBJ2-1|TRBV19
CASSIGNRAGNEQFF
>TRBJ2-5|TRBV30
CAWSPYSGETQYF
>TRBJ1-1|TRBV6-6
CASSYSKRAETEAFF
>TRBJ2-5|TRBV18
CASSPSTGGAGETQYF
>TRBJ1-1|TRBV7-8
CASSLVLVGEAFF
>TRBJ2-1|TRBV19
CASSIVRGEQFF
>TRBJ2-6|TRBV7-9
CASSPGRPGANVLTF
>TRBJ1-2|TRBV27
CASSFVGASDSFGYTF
>TRBJ1-1|TRBV5-1
CASHVRPNTEAFF
>TRBJ2-6|TRBV6-1
CASAPTRANNVLTF
>TRBJ2-7|TRBV6-4
CASSSHRGKGQYF
>TRBJ1-5|TRBV19
CASSGTGGNQPQHF
>TRBJ1-2|TRBV14
CASSQDWIRDGAYGYTF
>TRBJ1-3|TRBV25-1
CASSEGAEGRRNTIYF
>TRBJ2-2|TRBV19
CASSFLDTGELFF
>TRBJ1-4|TRBV15
CATSRYSGTANEKLFF
>TRBJ2-1|TRBV4-3
CASSQSSAGGYNEQFF
>TRBJ1-5|TRBV19
CASSPANFQPQHF
>TRBJ2-2|TRBV7-2
CASSLQGVKNTGELFF
>TRBJ2-1|TRBV30
CAWTLGVSIGNEQFF
>TRBJ1-2|TRBV28
CASCIAGRASYGYTF
>TRBJ1-2|TRBV2
CARRDSLNYGYTF
>TRBJ2-5|TRBV5-5
CAGAWGGETQYF
>TRBJ2-1|TRBV11-2
CASSLAGTNNEQFF
>TRBJ1-5|TRBV7-8
CASSLMGSGYSNQPQHF
>TRBJ2-3|TRBV7-9
CASSLKGRYTDTQYF
>TRBJ1-5|TRBV7-2
CASSSRGERQPQHF
>TRBJ1-2|TRBV7-2
CASSALRDRGNYGYTF
>TRBJ2-3|TRBV6-4
CASSKGGRDTQYF
>TRBJ1-4|TRBV6-5
CASGTGRKEKLFF
>TRBJ1-1|TRBV5-6
CASSRRDRAAAFF
>TRBJ1-1|TRBV2
CASSGGVTEAFF
>TRBJ1-5|TRBV6-5
CASSSDTSNQPQHF
>TRBJ2-1|TRBV4-1
CASSQVLDRDEQFF
>TRBJ2-7|TRBV9
CASSVAGTAIYEQYF
>TRBJ1-6|TRBV7-3
CASSPRRVGRWNSPLHF
>TRBJ1-2|TRBV10-3
CATSTGNNYGYTF
>TRBJ1-3|TRBV7-2
CASSLEVSVGNTIYF
>TRBJ2-3|TRBV25-1
CASSELLRTGRQYF
>TRBJ1-2|TRBV29-1
CSVEEGGWGYGYTF
>TRBJ2-7|TRBV21-1
CASLLGSAEQYF